A selection of T cell receptor beta chains follows, all from one sample in a study of technical replicates of blood from a few donors. Measured with immunoSEQ multiplex PCR; TCRdb has only the in-frame clones, and not every one. The repertoire holds 10,000 to 15,000 clones, 85% to 95% seen once, with approximately 6.3% in the top ten. The sample taken for sequencing was PBMCs. Receptor source: a human donor in good health. Both conserved end residues are part of each CDR3. Fields, in order: clone size, D gene, J gene, V gene, CDR3 DNA, CDR3 protein. A D gene is named only where the DNA matches it firmly. Size values are once, few and many counts, or a class for expanded clones, and some rows have none.

NA,NA,TRBJ1-4,TRBV25-1,TGTGCCAGCAGTGTGAGCGGGGGAGGTGAAAAACTGTTTTTT,CASSVSGGGEKLFF
NA,NA,TRBJ2-7,TRBV9,TGTGCCAGCAGCGTAGCTACTAAGAGCTACGAGCAGTACTTC,CASSVATKSYEQYF
NA,TRBD1,TRBJ1-1,TRBV2,TGTGCCAGCAGTGAAGCGAGCAGGACAGGGTCCGAAGCTTTCTTT,CASSEASRTGSEAFF
once,NA,TRBJ2-3,TRBV21-1,TGTGCCAGCAGCAACCAACCCAGGGCCCGTAAGGTAGATACGCAGTATTTT,CASSNQPRARKVDTQYF
NA,TRBD1,TRBJ1-2,TRBV7-9,TGTGCCAGCAGCTTAGGGCAGGGGGACCTTGGCTACACCTTC,CASSLGQGDLGYTF
NA,NA,TRBJ1-5,TRBV4-2,TGTGCCAGCAGCCAAGATCAGGACAATCAGCCCCAGCATTTT,CASSQDQDNQPQHF
once,NA,TRBJ2-1,TRBV28,TGTGCCAGCAGTTACGAGGGTAGCTCCTACAATGAGCAGTTCTTC,CASSYEGSSYNEQFF
NA,NA,TRBJ2-1,TRBV27,TGTGCCAGCAGTTTAGGCGGGATTGAGCAGTTCTTC,CASSLGGIEQFF
NA,TRBD1,TRBJ2-3,TRBV27,TGTGCCAGCAGTCCACTCGGGACAGGCAGCGCAGATACGCAGTATTTT,CASSPLGTGSADTQYF
NA,NA,TRBJ2-3,TRBV5-1,TGCGCCAGCAGCTTGGGGGCCGATACGCAGTATTTT,CASSLGADTQYF
few,NA,TRBJ2-1,TRBV11-2,TGTGCCAGCAGCTTAGAACTCGACGGGGGAGACAATGAGCAGTTCTTC,CASSLELDGGDNEQFF
NA,NA,TRBJ2-2,TRBV30,TGTGCCTGGAGCCTACGTATATCGGGGGAGCTGTTTTTT,CAWSLRISGELFF
NA,TRBD1,TRBJ1-5,TRBV7-2,TGTGCCAGCAGCTTAGATTTAGGACAGGGGCCTGGCAATCAGCCCCAGCATTTT,CASSLDLGQGPGNQPQHF
NA,NA,TRBJ1-5,TRBV28,TGTGCCAGCAGGACATTACAGGGCAGCTATAGCAATCAGCCCCAGCATTTT,CASRTLQGSYSNQPQHF
NA,NA,TRBJ2-7,TRBV6-4,TGTGCCAGCAGTGTGAAAGGGGATGGGCCCTACGAGCAGTACTTC,CASSVKGDGPYEQYF
NA,NA,TRBJ2-7,TRBV6-5,TGTGCCAGCAGTGTTCCTAGCCGGAGCTCCTACGAGCAGTACTTC,CASSVPSRSSYEQYF
NA,NA,TRBJ1-2,TRBV4-2,TGTGCCAGCAGCCAAGTTAGTGGCAGGGGAAGATATGGCTACACCTTC,CASSQVSGRGRYGYTF
NA,TRBD2,TRBJ2-1,TRBV6-6,TGTGCCAGCTCTAGCGGGGACTACAATGAGCAGTTCTTC,CASSSGDYNEQFF
NA,TRBD2,TRBJ2-4,TRBV6-6,TGTGCCAGCAGCTCTAGCGGGAGGGACAAAAACATTCAGTACTTC,CASSSSGRDKNIQYF
NA,TRBD2,TRBJ2-7,TRBV7-9,TGTGCCAGCAGCATTAGCGGGGGGGAAGACGAGCAGTACTTC,CASSISGGEDEQYF
NA,TRBD2,TRBJ2-7,TRBV7-6,TGTGCCAGCAGCTTAGAGAGCCTAGCGGGAGTAGAGCAGTACTTC,CASSLESLAGVEQYF
NA,TRBD1,TRBJ1-4,TRBV5-1,TGCGCCAGCAGCGCGTATCCGGGACAGCAAAATGAAAAACTGTTTTTT,CASSAYPGQQNEKLFF
NA,NA,TRBJ1-5,TRBV2,TGTGCCAGCAGTGAAGCGACAGACAATCAGCCCCAGCATTTT,CASSEATDNQPQHF
NA,TRBD2,TRBJ2-1,TRBV4-2,TGTGCCAGCAGCCAAGTTAGGGGACTAGCGGGAGAAAATGAGCAGTTCTTC,CASSQVRGLAGENEQFF
once,TRBD1,TRBJ1-5,TRBV18,TGTGCCAGCTCACCCGGGACAGGGAGTCAGCCCCAGCATTTT,CASSPGTGSQPQHF
NA,NA,TRBJ2-5,TRBV4-1,TGCGCCAGCAGCCAAAGTGGAGGCGCCGGAGAGACCCAGTACTTC,CASSQSGGAGETQYF
NA,TRBD1,TRBJ2-5,TRBV11-2,TGTGCCAGCAGCTTTCAGGACAGGGGGCAGGGGACCCAGTACTTC,CASSFQDRGQGTQYF
NA,TRBD2,TRBJ2-5,TRBV7-6,TGTGCCAGCAGCTTAGATAGCGGGGGACAGTCTTTTTCAGAGACCCAGTACTTC,CASSLDSGGQSFSETQYF
NA,TRBD2,TRBJ2-5,TRBV7-3,TGTGCCAGCAGCTCGTCGACTAGCGGGATCGAGACCCAGTACTTC,CASSSSTSGIETQYF
NA,NA,TRBJ2-5,TRBV7-9,TGTGCCAGCAGCTTGGGAGGAAAGATCGAAGTGAAGACCCAGTACTTC,CASSLGGKIEVKTQYF
NA,TRBD2,TRBJ2-7,TRBV7-6,TGTGCCAGCAGCTTAGGGGCGGGAGACTACGAGCAGTACTTC,CASSLGAGDYEQYF
NA,NA,TRBJ2-5,TRBV29-1,TGCAGCGTTGAAGGGGTACCTAGCGCTCGGCAAGAGACCCAGTACTTC,CSVEGVPSARQETQYF
NA,NA,TRBJ1-1,TRBV5-8,TGTGCCAGCAGCTTGGAACTCAACCTAGGGGACACTGAAGCTTTCTTT,CASSLELNLGDTEAFF
NA,TRBD2,TRBJ2-7,TRBV9,TGTGCCAGCAGCGTAGGACTAGCGGGCGCTAGGCTGCTCTACGAGCAGTACTTC,CASSVGLAGARLLYEQYF
NA,NA,TRBJ1-4,TRBV30,TGTGCCCGTAACAGCGGTAATGAAAAACTGTTTTTT,CARNSGNEKLFF
NA,TRBD2,TRBJ2-1,TRBV27,TGTGCCAGCAGGGAGACTAGCGGCCTCTCCAATGAGCAGTTCTTC,CASRETSGLSNEQFF
NA,TRBD1,TRBJ1-1,TRBV30,TGTGCCTGGAGTCCCGGGACAGGGGGCACTGAAGCTTTCTTT,CAWSPGTGGTEAFF